These 5 T cell receptor beta chains came from one sample sequenced in a study of memory CD4+ T cells and cytomegalovirus serostatus. The sort gate was single viable CD3+CD4+CD8-CD45RO+ cells for memory CD4+ T cells. The table came from immunoSEQ multiplex PCR; TCRdb's copy has only in-frame clones and leaves some out. Of 41,000 or so clones in the sample, 70% to 80% were seen once. The sample was memory CD4+ T cells from blood. The receptors stem from an adult in good health and CMV-seronegative.

The chain couples TRBV2 to TRBJ1-4, with unresolved D. The CDR3 spans 15 residues. V lost 3 bases, J lost 7 bases, and 15 bases lay in between. From germline, CDR1 is SNHLY and CDR2 FYNNEI. The CDR3 DNA reads as TGTGCCAGCAGTGACCGAGACACCGGCTTTGAAAAACTGTTTTTT. The encoded protein is CASSDRDTGFEKLFF. Full variable domain (missing parts from reference TRBV2 and TRBJ1-4): EPEVTQTPSHQVTQMGQEVILRCVPISNHLYFYWYRQILGQKVEFLVSFYNNEISEKSEIFDDQFSVERPDGSNFTLKIRSTKLEDSAMYFCASSDRDTGFEKLFFGSGTQLSVL.

The V call is TRBV19, the J call TRBJ2-1; TRBD1 is a possible D gene (5 bases). V lost 8 bases, J lost 9 bases, and 20 bases lay in between. Per germline, CDR1 LNHDA and CDR2 SQIVND (reference sequence). The CDR3 length is 14 residues. The CDR3 here is CASGSAQGDREQFF. The DNA of the CDR3 is TGTGCCAGTGGGTCTGCCCAAGGGGATCGTGAGCAGTTCTTC. The full variable domain, completed using reference TRBV19 and TRBJ2-1, is DGGITQSPKYLFRKEGQNVTLSCEQNLNHDAMYWYRQDPGQGLRLIYYSQIVNDFQKGDIAEGYSVSREKKESFPLTVTSAQKNPTAFYLCASGSAQGDREQFFGPGTRLTVL.

This sequence joins TRBV7-2 and TRBJ2-7; no reliable D call. The CDR3 is 12 residues long. Between the trimmed V and J ends, which lost 4 bases and 7 bases, there was a span of 11 bases. Germline lookup yields CDR1 SGHTA and CDR2 FQGNSA. DNA for the CDR3: TGTGCCAGCAGCTGGGGTATGGGGGAGCAGTACTTC. Its translation: CASSWGMGEQYF. Full variable domain (remainder filled in from reference TRBV7-2 and TRBJ2-7): GAGVSQSPSNKVTEKGKDVELRCDPISGHTALYWYRQSLGQGLEFLIYFQGNSAPDKSGLPSDRFSAERTGGSVSTLTIQRTQQEDSAVYLCASSWGMGEQYFGPGTRLTVT.

The genes are TRBV19 and TRBJ2-2; no definite D call. This CDR3 spans 15 amino acids. The germline CDR1 and CDR2 sequences are LNHDA and SQIVND (reference sequence). V lost 1 base to trimming and J lost 1 base, with 7 bases between them. CDR3 sequence: CASSIVLENTGELFF. CDR3 bases: TGTGCCAGTAGTATAGTTTTGGAGAACACCGGGGAGCTGTTTTTT.

This clone showed up just once. The genes are TRBV9 and TRBJ2-7; either TRBD1 or TRBD2 may fit D (5 bases each). The CDR3 is made up of 14 amino acids. The V gene's germline CDR1 is SGDLS and CDR2 YYNGEE. V was cut by 0 bases and J by 3 bases, with 10 bases left in between. The CDR3 DNA reads as TGTGCCAGCAGCGTAGGGGACCGAGACTACGAGCAGTACTTC. Its protein is CASSVGDRDYEQYF.